A selection of T cell receptor beta chains follows, all from one sample in a study of Graves' ophthalmopathy and Graves' hyperthyroidism. TCRdb ran MiXCR on the multiplex PCR reads and lists one entry per CDR3 protein. Of some 150,000 distinct CDR3 sequences listed, around 40% are singletons. Source material: peripheral blood. The receptors derive from a man under 40 with Graves' ophthalmopathy. CDR3s include the opening cysteine and the closing phenylalanine or tryptophan. D genes are given only for firm matches. Size is omitted from some rows. Given values are once, few, many or a class for expanded clones.

TRBV27,-,TRBJ1-6,many,CASSALQLTGWIIGPLHF,TGTGCCAGCAGTGCCTTGCAGCTGACGGGATGGATAATTGGACCCCTCCACTTT
TRBV18,-,TRBJ1-1,many,CASSPPGQLNTEAFF,TGTGCCAGCTCACCACCGGGACAATTGAACACTGAAGCTTTCTTT
TRBV7-2,TRBD2,TRBJ2-1,-,CASSLAASGSPPF,TGTGCCAGCAGCTTAGCAGCTAGCGGGTCACCCCCCTTC
TRBV28,-,TRBJ1-2,many,CASSLIRLGRDGYTF,TGTGCCAGCAGTTTGATTCGGCTGGGCCGGGATGGCTACACCTTC
TRBV4-1,-,TRBJ1-5,many,CASSQGFFEPGEPQHF,TGCGCCAGCAGCCAAGGGTTTTTCGAGCCTGGAGAGCCCCAGCATTTT
TRBV30,-,TRBJ1-1,many,CAWSLYSNTEAFF,TGTGCCTGGAGTCTCTACTCGAACACTGAAGCTTTCTTT
TRBV28,TRBD1,TRBJ1-6,-,CASSSPRDSSYNSPLHF,TGTGCCAGCAGTTCCCCAAGGGACAGCTCCTATAATTCACCCCTCCACTTT
TRBV20-1,-,TRBJ1-2,many,CSARGTVPRTNYGYTF,TGCAGTGCTAGAGGGACAGTGCCACGGACTAACTATGGCTACACCTTC
TRBV11-1,-,TRBJ2-7,many,CASSARAEGYEQYF,TGTGCCAGCAGCGCCAGGGCTGAGGGCTACGAGCAGTACTTC
TRBV12-3/TRBV12-4,TRBD2,TRBJ2-2,-,CASSRGDTGELFF,TGTGCCAGCAGCCGGGGGGATACCGGGGAGCTGTTTTTT